This paragraph reports one T cell receptor beta chain. What it binds is unknown. The data were taken from a study of sequential checkpoint blockade in melanoma. For the study at large: Patients were randomized 1:1 to nivolumab-then-ipilimumab or ipilimumab-then-nivolumab first-line. Twenty-two patients had matched tumor biopsies before treatment and at week 13 after nivolumab or ipilimumab alone. Study-wide points: Pretreatment TIL clonality tracked with response in the nivolumab-first arm. Mutational load did not correlate with tumor T-cell fraction or clonality.

Using immunoSEQ multiplex PCR, the repertoire was profiled, and TCRdb retains in-frame clones only, with some absent. The sample lists 10,000 to 15,000 clones, roughly a fifth occurring once. Trimming removed 5 bases from V and 0 bases from J; junction bases left unmatched: 7. Germline V gene sequence: CDR1 MRHNA, CDR2 SNTAGT. The CDR3 is 16 amino acids. Indicated treatment: randomized to nivolumab then ipilimumab (arm A) or the reverse (arm B). The clonotype originates from a human donor with melanoma. The rearrangement uses TRBV6-4 and TRBJ2-1; 7 nucleotides line up with TRBD1. This specimen consisted of tumor tissue (inferred from file names), obtained from a patient given nivolumab and ipilimumab in sequence. The CDR3 bases are TGTGCCAGCAGTTCCCTACAGGGGCCCTCCTACAATGAGCAGTTCTTC. Translated: CASSSLQGPSYNEQFF.